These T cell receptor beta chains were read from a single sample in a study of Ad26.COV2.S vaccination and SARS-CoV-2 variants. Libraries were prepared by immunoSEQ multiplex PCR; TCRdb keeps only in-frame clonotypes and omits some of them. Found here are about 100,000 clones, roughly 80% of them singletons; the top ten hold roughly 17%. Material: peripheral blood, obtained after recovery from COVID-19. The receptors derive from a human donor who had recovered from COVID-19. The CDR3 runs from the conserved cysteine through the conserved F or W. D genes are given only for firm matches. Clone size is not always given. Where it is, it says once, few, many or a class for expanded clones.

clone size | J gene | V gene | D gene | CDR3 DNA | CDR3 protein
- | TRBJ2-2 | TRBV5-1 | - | TGCGCCAGCAGCCCGGGGGTAACCGGGGAGCTGTTTTTT | CASSPGVTGELFF
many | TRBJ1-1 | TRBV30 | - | TGTGCCTGGAATCTGGGGGCGGACACTGAAGCTTTCTTT | CAWNLGADTEAFF
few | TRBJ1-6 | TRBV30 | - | TGTGCCGGAACCGGGACGGATAATTCACCCCTCCACTTT | CAGTGTDNSPLHF
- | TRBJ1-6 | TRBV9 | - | TGTGCCAGCACCGGGGGGTCCGACCTACATTCACCCCTCCACTTT | CASTGGSDLHSPLHF
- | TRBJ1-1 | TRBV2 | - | TGTGCCTCCCAAGGGGGGTTAAACACTGAAGCTTTCTTT | CASQGGLNTEAFF
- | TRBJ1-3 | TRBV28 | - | TGTGCCAGCAGTTTATCTAGCCACACTGGAAACACCATATATTTT | CASSLSSHTGNTIYF
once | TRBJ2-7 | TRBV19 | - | TGTGCCAGTAGTATCGGTACAGATCGCCACGAGCAGTACTTC | CASSIGTDRHEQYF
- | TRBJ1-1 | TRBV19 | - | TGTGCCAGTAGTATAAGGTCAGGCCCCGGGGCTTTCTTT | CASSIRSGPGAFF
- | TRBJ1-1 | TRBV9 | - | TGTGCCAGCAGCGTAGGGAGGGGTGAAGCTTTCTTT | CASSVGRGEAFF
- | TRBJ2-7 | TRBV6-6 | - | TGTGCCAGCACCCCCGAGGGGCTGGGGTTCTACGAGCAGTACTTC | CASTPEGLGFYEQYF
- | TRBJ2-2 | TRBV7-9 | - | TGTGCCAGCAGCTTAGCGCTTGGGGGCCCCGGGGAGCTGTTTTTT | CASSLALGGPGELFF
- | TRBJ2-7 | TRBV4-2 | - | TGTGCCAGCAGCCAAACAACGGGGGACAGCTCCTACGAGCAGTACTTC | CASSQTTGDSSYEQYF
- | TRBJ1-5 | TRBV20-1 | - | TGCAGTGCTAGTGGGGGTAGGGGACAGCCCCAGCATTTT | CSASGGRGQPQHF
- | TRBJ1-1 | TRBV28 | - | TGTGCCAGCAGCCTAAAAGCTGTGAACACTGAAGCTTTCTTT | CASSLKAVNTEAFF
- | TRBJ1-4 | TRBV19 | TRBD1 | TGTGCCAGTAGTAGTACAGGGGTTGAAGTTGAAAAACTGTTTTTT | CASSSTGVEVEKLFF
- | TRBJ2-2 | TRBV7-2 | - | TGTGCCAGCAGCGCTGCCGAAGGGCGAACCGGGGAGCTGTTTTTT | CASSAAEGRTGELFF
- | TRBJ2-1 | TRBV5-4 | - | TGTGCCAGCAGCCCCAGGACGGGGACACGCGGCTCCTACAATGAGCAGTTCTTC | CASSPRTGTRGSYNEQFF
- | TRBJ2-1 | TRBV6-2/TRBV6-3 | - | TGTGCCAGCAACCCCCGCGGCAGGTTCGGTGAGCAGTTCTTC | CASNPRGRFGEQFF
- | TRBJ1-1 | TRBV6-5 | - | TGTGCCAGTAGGGACTCTTCACAGAAGAACACTGAAGCTTTCTTT | CASRDSSQKNTEAFF
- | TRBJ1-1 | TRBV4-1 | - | TGCGCCAGCAGGGGACCGCTCAGGAACACTGAAGCTTTCTTT | CASRGPLRNTEAFF
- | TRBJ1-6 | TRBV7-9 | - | TGTGCCAGCAGCTTCAAAGGAGCGGAGGATTCACCCCTCCACTTT | CASSFKGAEDSPLHF
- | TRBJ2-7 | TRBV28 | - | TGTGCCAGCAGACACAGGGTAGACTACGAGCAGTACTTC | CASRHRVDYEQYF
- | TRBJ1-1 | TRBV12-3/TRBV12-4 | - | TGTGCCAGCAGCAGAGGGGGAAACACTGAAGCTTTCTTT | CASSRGGNTEAFF
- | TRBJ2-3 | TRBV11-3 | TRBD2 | TGTGCCAGCAGCTCACTAGCGGGGGGGCTCACAGATACGCAGTATTTT | CASSSLAGGLTDTQYF
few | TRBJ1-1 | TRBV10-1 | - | TGCGCCAGCAGTGAGTCAGGGGTGCACACTGAAGCTTTCTTT | CASSESGVHTEAFF
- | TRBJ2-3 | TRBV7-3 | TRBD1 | TGTGCCAGCAGCCCAGACAGGGGGAAAACAGATACGCAGTATTTT | CASSPDRGKTDTQYF
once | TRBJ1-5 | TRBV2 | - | TGTGCCAGCAGTCGGGGGCCCGACTCCAATCAGCCCCAGCATTTT | CASSRGPDSNQPQHF
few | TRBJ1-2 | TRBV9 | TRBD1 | TGTGCCAGCAGCTATCCGGGACAGGGGAGTTCCTATGGCTACACCTTC | CASSYPGQGSSYGYTF
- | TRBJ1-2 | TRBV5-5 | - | TGTGCCAGCAGCCCCATGTTAACAGGGCTTGGCGGCTACACCTTC | CASSPMLTGLGGYTF
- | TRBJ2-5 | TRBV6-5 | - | TGTGCCAGCGAAAGGGGATTAGGGCAAGAGACCCAGTACTTC | CASERGLGQETQYF
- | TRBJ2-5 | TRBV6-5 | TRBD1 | TGTGCCAGCAGTTACGTGACAGGGACCGGAGAGACCCAGTACTTC | CASSYVTGTGETQYF
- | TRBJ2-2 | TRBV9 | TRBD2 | TGTGCCAGCAGCGTTTCCGGGACTAGCACCGGGGAGCTGTTTTTT | CASSVSGTSTGELFF
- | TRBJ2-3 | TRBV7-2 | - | TGTGCCAGCAGCTCCGCTGGCAGGGATACGCAGTATTTT | CASSSAGRDTQYF
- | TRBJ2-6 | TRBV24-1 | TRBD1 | TGTGCCACCAGTGCTCACCGGGACAGGGGGTCTGGGGCCAACGTCCTGACTTTC | CATSAHRDRGSGANVLTF
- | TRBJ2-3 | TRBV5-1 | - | TGCGCCAGCAGCTATGAGGACAGACCCTACACAGATACGCAGTATTTT | CASSYEDRPYTDTQYF
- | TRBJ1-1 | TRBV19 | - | TGTGCCAGTAGTACTACAGGGCGCACTGAAGCTTTCTTT | CASSTTGRTEAFF
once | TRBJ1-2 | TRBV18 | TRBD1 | TGTGCCAGCTCACCGGACCCGGGACAGAAGAGCTATGGCTACACCTTC | CASSPDPGQKSYGYTF
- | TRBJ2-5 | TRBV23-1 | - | TGCGCCAGCAGTCGGGCAATGCCACAAGAGACCCAGTACTTC | CASSRAMPQETQYF
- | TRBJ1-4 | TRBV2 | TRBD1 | TGTGCCAGCAGTTTTGCAGGGGGTGAAAAACTGTTTTTT | CASSFAGGEKLFF
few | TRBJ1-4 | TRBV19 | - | TGTGCCACCACCTCCTCCGGGGAGACTAATGAAAAACTGTTTTTT | CATTSSGETNEKLFF
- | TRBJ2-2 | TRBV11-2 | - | TGTGCCAGCAGTTCTTTCGGCGGTACAGGGTCGGGCACCGGGGAGCTGTTTTTT | CASSSFGGTGSGTGELFF
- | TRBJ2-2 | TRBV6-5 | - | TGTGCCAGCAGTTCACCCGGGACTCTTACCGGGGGGCTGTTTTTT | CASSSPGTLTGGLFF
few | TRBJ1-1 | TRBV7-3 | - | TGTGCCAGCAGCTTACTACTGGGGGGGTCTGAAGCTTTCTTT | CASSLLLGGSEAFF
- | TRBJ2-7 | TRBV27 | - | TGTGCCAGCATGAAACCGGGGTTAGTCTACGAGCAGTACTTC | CASMKPGLVYEQYF
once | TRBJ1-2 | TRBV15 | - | TGTGCCACCAGCAGAGAGGGGGGGCGGCCCCTAAGGGGCTATGGCTACACCTTC | CATSREGGRPLRGYGYTF
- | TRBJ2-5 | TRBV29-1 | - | TGCAGCGTTGAAGAGATGGACAGCAAAGAGACCCAGTACTTC | CSVEEMDSKETQYF
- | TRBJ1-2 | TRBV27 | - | TGTGCCAGCAGTTTAAATGGTTATGGCTACACCTTC | CASSLNGYGYTF
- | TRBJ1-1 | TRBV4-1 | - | TGCGCCAGCAGCCAAGATGGACCGGGATCCCGGAACACTGAAGCTTTCTTT | CASSQDGPGSRNTEAFF
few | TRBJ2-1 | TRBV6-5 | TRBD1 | TGTGCCAGCAGGAGGGGACAGGGTCATGAGCAGTTCTTC | CASRRGQGHEQFF
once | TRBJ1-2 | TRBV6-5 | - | TGTGCCAGCAGTTACGATGACAGCCTTAACTATGGCTACACCTTC | CASSYDDSLNYGYTF
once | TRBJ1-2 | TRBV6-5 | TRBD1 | TGTGCCAGCAGGAAAGACAGGGAACCTAACTATGGCTACACCTTC | CASRKDREPNYGYTF